The 17 T cell receptor beta chains given below trace back to one sample, sequenced in a study of tumor and adjacent non-tumor tissue in lung cancer. Three rounds of nested PCR, following a modified ARM-PCR protocol, produced the TCRbeta library. TCRdb re-analysed the multiplex PCR reads in MiXCR, keeping a single row per CDR3 protein. The data hold under 75,000 distinct CDR3 sequences, with less than 75% observed a single time. RNA was extracted from bulk tissue without any cell sorting. This non-tumor lung sample came from over 3 cm beyond the tumor edge. Sequenced material: distant non-tumor lung tissue. The receptors stem from a woman aged 50 to 60 with non-small cell lung cancer.

As for this clonotype: A single base separates this from a much larger clone, so it may be a read error. V and J are TRBV6-1 and TRBJ1-2; D remains ambiguous. The CDR3 has 14 residues. Germline CDR1 is MNHNS and CDR2 is SASEGT. With 2 bases removed from V and 6 bases from J, the gap between germline ends came to 13 bases. CDR3 sequence reads: CASSERSTDHGYTF. The CDR3 region has the DNA TGTGCCAGCAGTGAAAGGAGCACGGACCATGGCTACACCTTC.

A word on this clonotype: The germline gene is not matched at one end of the junction; a read error may be the cause. This chain links TRBV12-3 or TRBV12-4 with TRBJ1-1, with D maybe TRBD1 (5 bases). The CDR3 contains 15 residues. The CDR3 protein is CASNRPGRGGTEAFF. In DNA form, the CDR3 reads TGTGCCAGCAATCGACCGGGACGGGGTGGAACTGAAGCATTCTTT.

The V and J genes are TRBV13 and TRBJ2-7; 9 bases are shared with TRBD1. The CDR3 spans 15 residues. Germline assignment: CDR1 PRHDT and CDR2 FYEKMQ (reference sequence). The V and J ends lost 9 bases and 0 bases, in that order; junction bases with no gene match: 9. The CDR3: CARSLGTGISYEQYF. The CDR3 coding sequence is TGTGCCAGGAGTTTAGGGACAGGGATCTCCTACGAGCAGTACTTC.

With regard to this clonotype: A read error may be the cause here, since a much bigger clone is one base away. The rearrangement joins TRBV12-3 or TRBV12-4 to TRBJ1-3, with TRBD1 identical over 9 bases. This CDR3 has 16 amino acids. CDR3 amino acids: CASSLEGTGIGNTTYF. As DNA, the CDR3 is TGTGCCAGCAGTTTAGAAGGGACAGGGATTGGAAACACCACATATTTT.

At least ten counts were recorded for this clonotype. This chain links TRBV6-1 with TRBJ2-3; 8 bases map to TRBD2. Germline V lookup: CDR1 MNHNS, CDR2 SASEGT. J gave up 6 bases and V 7 bases, and 6 bases lay outside the gene matches. This CDR3 contains 13 residues. In nucleotides, the CDR3 is TGTGCCAGCATCCAGCGGGAGCGGGATACGCAGTATTTT. This codes for CASIQRERDTQYF.

As concerns this clonotype: An end of the junction does not agree with germline; a read error may underlie this. CDR3 nucleotide sequence: TGCGCCAGTAGCCAAGATCTGTACAGGGGGCTTTCCGAGCACTACTTC. It is translated as CASSQDLYRGLSEHYF. The rearrangement uses TRBV4-1 and TRBJ2-7, with 9 nucleotides matching TRBD1. This CDR3 is built from 16 residues. Per the germline V gene, CDR1 is MGHRA and CDR2 is YSYEKL.

This clonotype came up a few times. This may come from a read error, since a much larger clone is one base off. The chain links TRBV6-6 to TRBJ2-7; D is undetermined. CDR3 length: 13 residues. Germline CDR1 MNHNY, CDR2 SVGAGI (reference sequence). Trimming took 8 bases from V and 6 from J, leaving 17 bases between them. For the CDR3, the DNA is TGTGCCAGCTCCCCGCATGGATCCATCGAGCAGTACTTC. Amino acids: CASSPHGSIEQYF.

For this clonotype: Given a much more abundant clone one base away, this may be a read error. The V call is TRBV11-2, the J call TRBJ2-7, with D unresolved. The CDR3 runs to 13 residues. Germline loops: CDR1 SGHAT, CDR2 FQNNGV. CDR3: CVSSWEPLGEQYF. Here the CDR3 DNA reads TGTGTCAGCAGCTGGGAACCCCTAGGCGAGCAGTACTTC.

A word on this clonotype: This may stem from a read error, because a much larger clone lies one nucleotide away. V gene TRBV6-1 combines with J gene TRBJ2-3; TRBD2 aligns across 7 bases. The germline V gene encodes CDR1 MNHNS and CDR2 SASEGT. The CDR3 has 14 residues. The CDR3 is CASRNSGFTDRQYF. The CDR3 DNA is TGTGCCAGCAGAAATAGCGGGTTCACAGATAGGCAGTATTTT.

As for this clonotype: Its ends do not fully match the called genes, so a read error is possible. The chain has TRBV4-1 and TRBJ1-1; TRBD1 matches at 8 bases. The germline CDR1 and CDR2 sequences are MGHRA and YSYEKL. This CDR3 has 16 amino acids. The CDR3 DNA reads as TGTGCAAGCAGCCAAGATCTCTACAGGGGGAGCACTGAAGCTTTCTTT. This codes for CASSQDLYRGSTEAFF.

The J gene is TRBJ2-7, the V gene TRBV20-1; the match to TRBD2 covers 9 bases. With 8 bases clipped from V and 7 bases from J, the junction kept 18 bases outside the gene matches. The CDR3 contains 15 residues. CDR1 and CDR2 (germline): DFQATT, SNEGSKA (reference sequence). The CDR3 DNA sequence: TGCAGTACGACACTAGCGGGTAGATACGTTGGGGAGCAGTACTTC. Its protein is CSTTLAGRYVGEQYF.

This clonotype has at least ten counts. The chain employs TRBV29-1 and TRBJ2-2; tentatively, D is TRBD2 (5 bases). Between the trimmed V and J ends, which lost 3 bases and 3 bases, there was a span of 8 bases. The CDR3 spans 13 residues. Looked up from germline, CDR1 is SQVTM and CDR2 is ANQGSEA. The CDR3 bases are TGCAGCGTTGATCGGGGAGACACCGGGGAGCTGTTTTTT. Protein sequence: CSVDRGDTGELFF.

For this clonotype: The junction departs from the called germline gene at one end, perhaps through a read error. The genes are TRBV20-1 and TRBJ2-2; possible D gene TRBD2, 5 bases. This CDR3 spans 11 amino acids. Germline V gene data show CDR1 as DFQATT and CDR2 as SNEGSKA (reference sequence). CDR3 protein: CSDRSFGELLF. Here the CDR3 DNA reads TGCAGTGATAGAAGTTTCGGGGAGCTGCTTTTT.

This clonotype has a handful of counts. The rearrangement links TRBV11-1 to TRBJ1-1, with D unclear. The CDR3 totals 14 residues. CDR1 and CDR2 (germline): SGHAT, FQDESV (reference sequence). V lost 7 bases, J lost 0 bases, and 12 bases lay in between. CDR3 protein: CASNPKELNTEAFF. The CDR3 DNA follows: TGTGCCAGCAACCCGAAGGAGTTGAACACTGAAGCTTTCTTT.

This clonotype has a handful of counts. A much larger clone differs by one base, so this may be a read error. The chain carries TRBV29-1 and TRBJ2-1, with D hard to call. CDR3 length equals 10 residues. Germline-derived CDR1 and CDR2 are SQVTM and ANQGSEA. Trimming cost V 5 bases and J 9 bases, with 8 bases left between them. CDR3 amino acids: CSVRSGEQFF. The DNA for the CDR3 is TGCAGCGTTCGTAGTGGTGAGCAGTTCTTC.

This chain's CDR3 is CVIGETGPLEQYF. Written as DNA, the CDR3 is TGTGTCATTGGGGAGACAGGGCCCCTCGAGCAGTACTTC. V gene TRBV10-3 combines with J gene TRBJ2-7; 7 positions agree with TRBD1. The CDR3 is made up of 13 amino acids. The germline V gene has CDR1 ENHRY and CDR2 SYGVKD.

With respect to this clonotype: One junction end disagrees with the germline gene, perhaps due to a read error. The chain has TRBV6-5 and TRBJ2-1; TRBD2 matches at 15 bases. This CDR3 comprises 15 residues. From germline, CDR1 is MNHEY and CDR2 SVGAGI. The CDR3: CVSRTSGRAYNEQFF. The CDR3 DNA follows: TGTGTCAGCAGGACTAGCGGGAGGGCCTATAATGAGCAGTTCTTC.